The following is a T cell receptor (beta chain) sequence with its context. TCRdb reprocessed the 5' RACE reads with MiXCR, giving one entry per CDR3 protein. This table holds just over 150,000 distinct CDR3 sequences, 25% to 40% found once. This entry comes from a study of T-cell memory formation after mild COVID-19. Per germline, CDR1 SSHAT and CDR2 FNYEAQ (reference sequence). This CDR3 comprises 14 residues. The sequence was obtained from an adult woman who had mild COVID-19 (a few samples of this study predate the infection). Cell type and time point are not known. V usage is TRBV7-7 and J usage is TRBJ2-1; TRBD2 aligns across 7 bases. The specimen sequenced was PBMCs or a T cell subset sorted from them (not recorded which). The CDR3 DNA reads as TGTGCTAGCTGGGGGGGGGAGGGCCGGAATGAGCAGTTCTTC. It encodes CASWGGEGRNEQFF.